The 6 T cell receptor beta chains given below trace back to one sample, sequenced in a study of CD8 T cells in ankylosing spondylitis (dated by TCRdb to the late 2010s). The library was built by means of 5' RACE. This sample was sequenced with an Illumina HiSeq 2500. The public reads were quality trimmed at Q25 with fastp and then assembled into clones with MiXCR by TCRdb, keeping productive beta chains. CDR3 protein sequences are deduplicated, and each keeps its most common genes and DNA. In all, the sample holds 250,000 to 300,000 distinct CDR3 sequences, and 15% to 20% of those were seen once. The ten largest clones capture around 30% of the sample. The source material was blood, either unsorted or a sorted T cell fraction (not recorded which). These receptor sequences come from a male donor with ankylosing spondylitis or in good health (not recorded which).

A few counts support this clonotype. The J gene is TRBJ2-7, the V gene TRBV29-1; D is ambiguous. Germline V gene sequence: CDR1 SQVTM, CDR2 ANQGSEA. The V and J ends lost 3 bases and 0 bases respectively, with 12 bases between them. This CDR3 contains 14 residues. The CDR3 bases are TGCAGCGTTGAGAGCGCAGTCCCCTCCTACGAGCAGTACTTC. Its protein is CSVESAVPSYEQYF.

The rearrangement joins TRBV7-2 to TRBJ2-7; D is perhaps TRBD1 (6 bases). CDR3 length: 14 residues. The germline CDR1 and CDR2 sequences are SGHTA and FQGNSA. Trimming cost V 2 bases and J 6 bases, with 14 bases left between them. The CDR3 protein is CASSLKTGRGEQYF. The CDR3 nucleotides are TGTGCCAGCAGCTTAAAGACAGGAAGGGGCGAGCAGTACTTC. Complete variable domain (other parts from reference TRBV7-2 and TRBJ2-7): GAGVSQSPSNKVTEKGKDVELRCDPISGHTALYWYRQSLGQGLEFLIYFQGNSAPDKSGLPSDRFSAERTGGSVSTLTIQRTQQEDSAVYLCASSLKTGRGEQYFGPGTRLTVT.

This clonotype was counted ten times or more. The rearrangement uses TRBV5-1 and TRBJ2-7; 7 positions agree with TRBD1. Germline loops: CDR1 SGHRS, CDR2 YFSETQ. The CDR3 sequence is 13 residues long. Germline trimming cut 3 bases from V and 2 bases from J; bases unmatched to any gene: 2. DNA of the CDR3: TGCGCCAGCAGCTGGGACAGAACCTACGAGCAGTACTTC. It is translated as CASSWDRTYEQYF.

The chain carries TRBV4-2 and TRBJ2-1; D ambiguous. With 1 base removed from V and 8 bases from J, the gap between germline ends came to 6 bases. Per the germline V gene, CDR1 is LGHNA and CDR2 is YNFKEQ. The CDR3 contains 12 residues. The DNA of the CDR3 is TGTGCCAGCAGCCAAGGAACCTATGAGCAGTTCTTC. Its protein product is CASSQGTYEQFF.

V is TRBV29-1 and J is TRBJ2-3; weak D call: TRBD1 (5 bases). V shed 3 bases and J shed 5 bases, with 18 bases lying between them. Germline CDR1 and CDR2: SQVTM and ANQGSEA. The CDR3 extends over 15 amino acids. CDR3 coding DNA: TGCAGCGTTGATGAGACAGACAGCTTTTTAGATACGCAGTATTTT. Translated, it gives CSVDETDSFLDTQYF.

There are a few counts of this clonotype. The CDR3 sequence is CASSQEGTGAYEQYF. Here the CDR3 DNA reads TGTGCCAGCAGCCAAGAGGGGACAGGAGCCTACGAGCAGTACTTC. This chain connects TRBV4-2 to TRBJ2-7; TRBD1 matches 8 bases. V lost 0 bases, J lost 2 bases, and 3 bases stayed unmatched. CDR1 is LGHNA and CDR2 is YNFKEQ in the germline V gene. CDR3 length: 15 residues.